This section outlines one TCR beta chain sequence together with its context. This sample is part of a study of T-cell reconstitution after alpha-beta-depleted transplantation in children. Using unique molecular identifiers, the investigators prepared the TCRbeta library. TCRdb passed the PCR reads through MiXCR, listing each CDR3 protein once. The table lists over 550,000 distinct CDR3 sequences, about 10% of them singletons, with less than 5% in the top ten. The V end was cut by 3 bases, the J end by 4 bases, with 13 bases between. The CDR3 runs to 14 residues. The receptor was derived from a human donor who donated a stem cell graft to a child with acute myeloid leukemia. The specimen comprised PBMCs from the stem cell graft donor, sampled from the stem cell graft. The chain uses TRBV12-3 or TRBV12-4 and TRBJ2-7; D is possibly TRBD2 (6 bases). Here the CDR3 reads CASSFRGTQYEQYF. CDR3 coding DNA: TGTGCCAGCAGTTTCCGCGGGACTCAATACGAGCAGTACTTC.